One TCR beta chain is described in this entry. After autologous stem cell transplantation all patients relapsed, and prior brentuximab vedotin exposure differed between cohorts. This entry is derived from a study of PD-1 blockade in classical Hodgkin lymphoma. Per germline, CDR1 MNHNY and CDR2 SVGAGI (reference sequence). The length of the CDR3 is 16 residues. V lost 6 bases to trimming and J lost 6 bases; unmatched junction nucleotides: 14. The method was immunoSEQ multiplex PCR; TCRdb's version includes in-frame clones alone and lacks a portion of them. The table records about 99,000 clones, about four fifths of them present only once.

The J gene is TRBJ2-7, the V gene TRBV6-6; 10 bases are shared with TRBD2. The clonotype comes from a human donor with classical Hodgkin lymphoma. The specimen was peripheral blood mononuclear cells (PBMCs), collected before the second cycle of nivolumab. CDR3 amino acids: CASRYTGSSGRGEQYF. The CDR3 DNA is TGTGCCAGCAGATACACGGGGTCTAGCGGGAGAGGCGAGCAGTACTTC.